These T cell receptor beta chains were read from a single sample in a study of T-cell reconstitution after alpha-beta-depleted transplantation in children. TCRdb redid the calling of the PCR reads with MiXCR, one entry per CDR3 protein. The sample lists roughly 500,000 distinct CDR3 sequences; approximately 29% were seen once. The source was PBMCs from the stem cell graft donor, collected from the stem cell graft. The receptor source for this set is a human donor who donated a stem cell graft to a child with aplastic anemia. The CDR3 runs from the conserved cysteine through the conserved F or W. The D gene is left open where the match is weak. Not every row has a clone size; where given, it reads once, few, many or a size class.

>TRBV10-3|-|TRBJ1-1|-
TGTGCCATCAAGATGTTGAACACTGAAGCTTTCTTT
CAIKMLNTEAFF
>TRBV9|-|TRBJ1-3|-
TGTGCCAGCAGCGTAGAGGCGGGACCGGAGACTGGAAACACCATATATTTT
CASSVEAGPETGNTIYF
>TRBV4-3|few|TRBJ2-1|TRBD1
TGCGCCAGCAGCCAAGAAGTTCCAGGGGGATACAATGAGCAGTTCTTC
CASSQEVPGGYNEQFF
>TRBV4-3|-|TRBJ2-7|-
TGCGCCAGCAGCCAAGATCTGCGGGGTGGCTTTTCCCACGAGCAGTACTTC
CASSQDLRGGFSHEQYF
>TRBV12-3/TRBV12-4|-|TRBJ2-1|TRBD2
TGTGCCAGCAGTTTAGGCGGGAGGGCCCCCAATGAGCAGTTCTTC
CASSLGGRAPNEQFF
>TRBV4-3|-|TRBJ2-3|TRBD2
TGCGCCAGCAGCCTCCAGCGGGAGGGAGGAGATACGCAGTATTTT
CASSLQREGGDTQYF
>TRBV12-3/TRBV12-4|-|TRBJ2-4|-
TGTGCCAGCAGTTTATTTATAGCCAAAAACATTCAGTACTTC
CASSLFIAKNIQYF
>TRBV20-1|-|TRBJ1-1|-
TGCAGTGCTAGAGCGGACACCCCTGGGTTAGGAGCTTTCTTT
CSARADTPGLGAFF
>TRBV12-3/TRBV12-4|-|TRBJ1-5|-
TGTGCCAGCAGTTTAAGGGACGGGGATCAGCCCCAGCATTTT
CASSLRDGDQPQHF
>TRBV5-1|-|TRBJ1-1|-
TGCGCCAGCAGCTCCGTTGGAGGGCTGAACACTGAAGCTTTCTTT
CASSSVGGLNTEAFF
>TRBV7-8|once|TRBJ1-1|-
TGTGCCAGCAGCTTACTACAGCTGAACACTGAAGCTTTCTTT
CASSLLQLNTEAFF
>TRBV11-2|few|TRBJ2-2|TRBD1
TGTGCCAGCAGCTTAGGGACAGGCCTCGGGGAGCTGTTTTTT
CASSLGTGLGELFF
>TRBV7-2|few|TRBJ2-5|-
TGTGCCAGCAGCCCTGGGGGGCGCAGGGCGGAGACCCAGTACTTC
CASSPGGRRAETQYF
>TRBV7-2|-|TRBJ2-1|TRBD1
TGTGCCAGCAGCTTGGGGACAGGGGGTGTAAATGAGCAGTTCTTC
CASSLGTGGVNEQFF
>TRBV28|-|TRBJ2-5|-
TGTGCCAGCAGGACCATAGAAGGGCCCCGAGAGACCCAGTACTTC
CASRTIEGPRETQYF
>TRBV7-4|few|TRBJ2-2|-
TGTGCCAGCAGCTTAGGAGGGGTCAGGTCCGGGGAGCTGTTTTTT
CASSLGGVRSGELFF
>TRBV6-5|few|TRBJ1-1|-
TGTGCCAGCAGTTACTCCGAGGGGATGAACACTGAAGCTTTCTTT
CASSYSEGMNTEAFF
>TRBV20-1|-|TRBJ2-1|TRBD2
TGCAGTGCTGGGGGGGGGAGCGCCAACAATGAGCAGTTCTTC
CSAGGGSANNEQFF
>TRBV6-6|once|TRBJ1-5|-
TGTGCCAGCAGTTACCCCAATCTACGGGGGGACATAACGGATCAGCCCCAGCATTTT
CASSYPNLRGDITDQPQHF
>TRBV7-2|few|TRBJ1-5|-
TGTGCCAGCAGCCTGACGGTCGGTGAAAATCAGCCCCAGCATTTT
CASSLTVGENQPQHF